This TCR beta chain was identified during a study of shared clonotypes between healthy human individuals. The wider study: Each donor's CD4 naive and CD4 memory cells filled three plates apiece, CD8 naive two, and CD8 memory one. Study-wide points: Sharing across a few donors was seen in 4.5% to 6.5% of naive CD4 clonotypes. The diversity represented, both genetic and in exposure history, was limited by few donors.

To note about this clone: Its antigen is as yet unknown.

Naive CD8 cells comprised CD45RO-negative, CCR7-positively selected cells, excluding terminally differentiated effector memory CD45RA+ cells. V lost 1 base to trimming and J lost 2 bases; unmatched junction nucleotides: 4. Germline CDR1 is SGHDN and CDR2 is FVKESK. The CDR3 has 17 amino acids. Each PCR replicate from the sorted subsets contained around 0.2 ug DNA, which is tens of thousands of T cell genomes. The data were produced by immunoSEQ multiplex PCR, yet TCRdb's version contains in-frame clones alone and is incomplete. Of more than 600,000 clones in the sample, under 95% were seen once. The origin of this receptor is a man aged 25-45 years in good health. Material for sequencing was naive CD8+ T cells sorted from blood. This sequence joins TRBV14 and TRBJ2-1; TRBD2 matches at 11 bases. The CDR3 spells CASSQALAGETYNEQFF. The CDR3 DNA follows: TGTGCCAGCAGCCAAGCACTAGCGGGGGAAACCTACAATGAGCAGTTCTTC.